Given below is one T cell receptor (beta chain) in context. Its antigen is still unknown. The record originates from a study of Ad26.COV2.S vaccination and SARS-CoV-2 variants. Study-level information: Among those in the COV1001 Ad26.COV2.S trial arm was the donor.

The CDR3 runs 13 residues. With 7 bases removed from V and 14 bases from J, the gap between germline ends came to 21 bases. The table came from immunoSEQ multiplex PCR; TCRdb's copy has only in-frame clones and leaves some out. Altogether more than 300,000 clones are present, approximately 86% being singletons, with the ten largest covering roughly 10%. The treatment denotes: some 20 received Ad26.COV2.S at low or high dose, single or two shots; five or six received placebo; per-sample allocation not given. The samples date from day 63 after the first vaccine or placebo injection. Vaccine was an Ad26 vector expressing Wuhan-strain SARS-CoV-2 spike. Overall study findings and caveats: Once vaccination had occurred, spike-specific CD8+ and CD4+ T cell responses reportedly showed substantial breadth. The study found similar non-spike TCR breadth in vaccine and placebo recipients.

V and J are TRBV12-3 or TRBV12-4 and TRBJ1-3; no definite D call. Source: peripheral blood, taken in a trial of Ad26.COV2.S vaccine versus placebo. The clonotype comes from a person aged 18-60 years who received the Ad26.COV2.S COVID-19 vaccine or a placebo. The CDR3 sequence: CASNPAVTGRVYF. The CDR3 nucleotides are TGTGCCAGCAACCCCGCCGTGACCGGCCGTGTATATTTT.